The 32 T cell receptor beta chains below all came from one sample that was sequenced in a study of blood T cell repertoires in COVID-19. Clones were read by immunoSEQ multiplex PCR, and TCRdb kept only the in-frame ones, dropping some. This sample yields about 200,000 clones, of which approximately 88% are seen a single time; about 6.5% belongs to the top ten. The sequenced material came from peripheral blood. All receptors derive from a man aged 60 to 75 who had recovered from COVID-19.

The genes are TRBV4-2 and TRBJ2-7, with 9 bases fitting TRBD2. The V and J ends lost 1 base and 2 bases, in that order; junction bases with no gene match: 6. The CDR3 has 16 amino acids. Germline V gene sequence: CDR1 LGHNA, CDR2 YNFKEQ. The CDR3 loop is CASSQVSGSAPYEQYF. The DNA of the CDR3 is TGTGCCAGCAGCCAAGTTAGCGGGAGTGCCCCCTACGAGCAGTACTTC.

The chain employs TRBV30 and TRBJ1-5; D possibly corresponds to TRBD1 (5 bases). The length of the CDR3 is 13 residues. Between the trimmed V and J ends, which lost 3 bases and 0 bases, there was a span of 6 bases. CDR1 and CDR2 (germline): GTSNPN, SVGIG (reference sequence). Written as DNA, the CDR3 is TGTGCCTGGAGGGACATTAGCAATCAGCCCCAGCATTTT. Protein sequence: CAWRDISNQPQHF. Combining the CDR3 with reference TRBV30 and TRBJ1-5 gives the whole variable domain SQTIHQWPATLVQPVGSPLSLECTVEGTSNPNLYWYRQAAGRGLQLLFYSVGIGQISSEVPQNLSASRPQDRQFILSSKKLLLSDSGFYLCAWRDISNQPQHFGDGTRLSIL.

The rearrangement uses TRBV7-3 and TRBJ2-3; tentatively, D is TRBD2 (6 bases). CDR1 is SGHTA and CDR2 is FQGTGA in the germline V gene. The CDR3 consists of 14 residues. Trimming pared 3 bases from V and 4 bases from J, leaving 11 bases between. Written as DNA, the CDR3 is TGTGCCAGCAGCTTGAGTGCGGGGTCAGATACGCAGTATTTT. This gives the protein CASSLSAGSDTQYF.

This clone was detected only a few times. The chain carries TRBV7-9 and TRBJ2-1; TRBD1 matches 10 bases. Germline V gene lookup returns CDR1 SEHNR and CDR2 FQNEAQ (reference sequence). This CDR3 contains 15 residues. With V trimmed by 5 bases and J by 6 bases, 7 bases remained unmatched. The CDR3 region is CASSRGQGRINEQFF. CDR3 DNA sequence: TGTGCCAGCAGCCGGGGACAGGGGAGGATCAATGAGCAGTTCTTC.

V gene TRBV27 combines with J gene TRBJ1-4; 10 positions match TRBD1. This CDR3 has 15 residues. Looked up from germline, CDR1 is MNHEY and CDR2 is SMNVEV (reference sequence). Trimming removed 7 bases from V and 4 bases from J; junction bases left unmatched: 6. CDR3 DNA: TGTGCCAGCACACTGACAGGGGGCGTTAATGAAAAACTGTTTTTT. Its protein is CASTLTGGVNEKLFF.

The V and J genes are TRBV19 and TRBJ1-4; D possibly corresponds to TRBD1 (6 bases). With 8 bases removed from V and 0 bases from J, the gap between germline ends came to 10 bases. Looked up from germline, CDR1 is LNHDA and CDR2 is SQIVND (reference sequence). The CDR3 covers 14 residues. CDR3 amino acids: CASCHRATNEKLFF. The CDR3 nucleotides read TGTGCCAGTTGCCACAGGGCAACTAATGAAAAACTGTTTTTT.

This clone came up once. V gene TRBV7-2 combines with J gene TRBJ2-5; TRBD2 matches 7 bases. CDR1 and CDR2 from the germline V gene are SGHTA and FQGNSA. The CDR3 covers 15 residues. The V and J ends lost 2 bases and 12 bases, in that order; junction bases with no gene match: 15. CDR3: CASSLRVLAPAEKYF. The CDR3 DNA sequence: TGTGCCAGCAGCTTAAGGGTACTAGCGCCCGCGGAAAAGTACTTC.

Remarks on this clone: The junction shows a germline mismatch at one end, possibly a read error. The gene calls are TRBV19 and TRBJ1-1; TRBD1 matches at 10 bases. The CDR3 contains 14 residues. Per germline, CDR1 LNHDA and CDR2 SQIVND (reference sequence). CDR3 in amino acids: CASRRTGGNSEAFF. The CDR3 DNA sequence: TGTGCCAGTAGACGGACAGGGGGGAACAGTGAAGCTTTCTTT.

The rearrangement links TRBV7-3 to TRBJ2-3, with 10 bases that match TRBD2. The CDR3 loop spans 16 amino acids. From germline, CDR1 is SGHTA and CDR2 FQGTGA. With V trimmed by 5 bases and J by 3 bases, 8 bases remained unmatched. Here the CDR3 DNA reads TGTGCCAGCAGCCTTCGAGCGGGGGGGCCTACAGATACGCAGTATTTT. Its protein is CASSLRAGGPTDTQYF.

This chain links TRBV19 with TRBJ2-7, with D hard to call. The CDR3 covers 12 residues. V shed 5 bases and J shed 1 base, with 6 bases lying between them. Germline-derived CDR1 and CDR2 are LNHDA and SQIVND (reference sequence). CDR3 nucleotide sequence: TGTGCCAGTAGTTCCAGATCCTACGAGCAGTACTTC. The encoded protein is CASSSRSYEQYF.

This rearrangement joins TRBV19 to TRBJ2-7; D may be TRBD2 (6 bases). The CDR3 is made up of 15 amino acids. Trimming stripped 7 bases from V and 0 bases from J, with 16 bases between. From germline, CDR1 is LNHDA and CDR2 SQIVND (reference sequence). The CDR3, as DNA: TGTGCCAGTAATAAGGCCGGGGGTGGCTCCTACGAGCAGTACTTC. This codes for CASNKAGGGSYEQYF.

In regard to this clone: Other DNA sequences in the sample encode the same CDR3. The chain recombines TRBV18 with TRBJ1-1; TRBD1 matches at 8 bases. Germline V gene lookup returns CDR1 KGHSH and CDR2 LQKENI. The length of the CDR3 is 14 residues. J was trimmed by 2 bases and V by 4 bases; bases with no gene match: 3. The CDR3 loop reads CASSLGQGNTEAFF. The CDR3 DNA reads as TGTGCCAGCTCACTCGGACAGGGCAACACTGAAGCTTTCTTT. Full variable domain (outside the CDR3, taken from reference TRBV18 and TRBJ1-1): NAGVMQNPRHLVRRRGQEARLRCSPMKGHSHVYWYRQLPEEGLKFMVYLQKENIIDESGMPKERFSAEFPKEGPSILRIQQVVRGDSAAYFCASSLGQGNTEAFFGQGTRLTVV.

The genes are TRBV6-5 and TRBJ2-3, with D possibly being TRBD1 (6 bases). The germline CDR1 and CDR2 sequences are MNHEY and SVGAGI. Trimming removed 5 bases at V and 3 bases at J, with 15 bases between. The length of the CDR3 is 15 residues. The DNA for the CDR3 is TGTGCCAGCAGTACCAGGGGCGATAGGACAGATACGCAGTATTTT. Its translation is CASSTRGDRTDTQYF.

The V gene is TRBV6-2 or TRBV6-3, the J gene TRBJ2-3; possible D gene TRBD2, 5 bases. This CDR3 is 14 amino acids long. The germline V gene encodes CDR1 MNHEY and CDR2 SVGEGT. The V end lost 2 bases, the J end lost 2 bases, and 8 bases lay between the germline ends. The CDR3 protein is CASSYGEYTDTQYF. Here the CDR3 DNA reads TGTGCCAGCAGTTACGGGGAGTACACAGATACGCAGTATTTT.

This rearrangement joins TRBV30 to TRBJ1-1; TRBD1 is a possible D gene (6 bases). The germline V and J ends were trimmed by 0 bases and 5 bases, with 10 bases remaining between them. This CDR3 has 13 residues. CDR1 is GTSNPN, CDR2 SVGIG, per germline (reference sequence). DNA of the CDR3: TGTGCCTGGAGTGTAAGGGGGGGTACTGAAGCTTTCTTT. The encoded protein is CAWSVRGGTEAFF. Combining the CDR3 with reference TRBV30 and TRBJ1-1 gives the whole variable domain SQTIHQWPATLVQPVGSPLSLECTVEGTSNPNLYWYRQAAGRGLQLLFYSVGIGQISSEVPQNLSASRPQDRQFILSSKKLLLSDSGFYLCAWSVRGGTEAFFGQGTRLTVV.

This chain uses TRBV18 with TRBJ1-1; no firm D call. The length of the CDR3 is 13 residues. Germline CDR1 KGHSH, CDR2 LQKENI. V was clipped by 1 base and J by 6 bases, with 9 bases between them. The CDR3 spells CASSPQGGAEAFF. Written as DNA, the CDR3 is TGTGCCAGCTCACCACAGGGAGGAGCTGAAGCTTTCTTT.

The gene calls are TRBV5-4 and TRBJ1-4; TRBD1 is a possible D gene (6 bases). The CDR3 spans 14 residues. Germline assignment: CDR1 SGHNT and CDR2 YYREEE (reference sequence). With 2 bases removed from V and 5 bases from J, the gap between germline ends came to 10 bases. CDR3 protein: CASSLQGGNEKLFF. As DNA, the CDR3 is TGTGCCAGCAGCTTACAGGGAGGGAATGAAAAACTGTTTTTT.

The chain couples TRBV28 to TRBJ2-2; TRBD1 matches at 7 bases. The V segment lost 6 bases and the J segment 5 bases; nucleotides outside the gene matches: 6. The CDR3 is made up of 14 amino acids. Germline lookup yields CDR1 MDHEN and CDR2 SYDVKM. The CDR3 protein is CASRGTVRTGELFF. CDR3 in DNA: TGTGCCAGCAGGGGGACAGTCAGGACCGGGGAGCTGTTTTTT. Using reference TRBV28 and TRBJ2-2 for the parts outside the CDR3, the full variable domain is DVKVTQSSRYLVKRTGEKVFLECVQDMDHENMFWYRQDPGLGLRLIYFSYDVKMKEKGDIPEGYSVSREKKERFSLILESASTNQTSMYLCASRGTVRTGELFFGEGSRLTVL.

This clone was observed a single time. V is TRBV27 and J is TRBJ1-2; TRBD1 is a possible D gene (6 bases). Germline loops: CDR1 MNHEY, CDR2 SMNVEV (reference sequence). The CDR3 runs to 15 residues. Trimming stripped 1 base from V and 3 bases from J, with 12 bases between. CDR3 coding DNA: TGTGCCAGCAGTTTATGGGGGGGCGCTGACTATGGCTACACCTTC. This gives the protein CASSLWGGADYGYTF.

The chain recombines TRBV18 with TRBJ1-1; 7 bases are shared with TRBD1. Germline V gene sequence: CDR1 KGHSH, CDR2 LQKENI. The CDR3 spans 16 residues. V lost 2 bases, J lost 0 bases, and 6 bases stayed unmatched. The CDR3 loop is CASSPGQTGMNTEAFF. CDR3 sequence (DNA): TGTGCCAGCTCACCAGGCCAGACAGGGATGAACACTGAAGCTTTCTTT.

This clone was observed a single time. CDR3 bases: TGTGCCAGCTCACCACCGCCCGACACCTGGGTAGGCTACACCTTC. Its translation is CASSPPPDTWVGYTF. The genes are TRBV18 and TRBJ1-2; D ambiguous. Germline loops: CDR1 KGHSH, CDR2 LQKENI. V was trimmed by 0 bases and J by 8 bases, leaving 16 bases between them. The CDR3 is made up of 15 amino acids.

The chain combines TRBV27 with TRBJ2-7; perhaps TRBD1 as D (6 bases). V was pared by 4 bases and J by 0 bases, with 16 bases between. Germline CDR1 reads MNHEY; CDR2 reads SMNVEV (reference sequence). CDR3 length equals 16 residues. CDR3 loop: CASSSHLGGSSYEQYF. CDR3 sequence (DNA): TGTGCCAGCAGTTCTCACCTAGGGGGAAGCTCCTACGAGCAGTACTTC.

The V gene is TRBV3-1 (or the pseudogene TRBV3-2), the J gene TRBJ1-3; 7 positions match TRBD1. The germline V gene has CDR1 LGHDT and CDR2 YNNKEL (reference sequence). This CDR3 has 15 residues. V lost 1 base to trimming and J lost 4 bases; unmatched junction nucleotides: 4. CDR3 DNA: TGTGCCAGCAGCCAAGTTTACAGGGGAGGAAACACCATATATTTT. Translated, it gives CASSQVYRGGNTIYF.

The chain employs TRBV6-5 and TRBJ2-7; D gene unclear. Germline CDR1 MNHEY, CDR2 SVGAGI. V lost 6 bases, J lost 8 bases, and 11 bases lay in between. CDR3 length: 11 residues. This CDR3 is CASRYSSKQYF. CDR3 nucleotide sequence: TGTGCCAGCAGATATAGCAGCAAGCAGTACTTC.

The chain recombines TRBV30 with TRBJ1-5, with D possibly TRBD1 on 5 matching bases. The CDR3 contains 15 residues. The V end lost 3 bases, the J end lost 4 bases, and 16 bases lay between the germline ends. Germline values: CDR1 GTSNPN, CDR2 SVGIG (reference sequence). CDR3 DNA: TGTGCCTGGAGCCCTGGGGGAGGGAGTAATCAGCCCCAGCATTTT. Residues: CAWSPGGGSNQPQHF.

This clone has only one observation. The chain uses TRBV11-3 and TRBJ1-3, with 10 bases aligning to TRBD1. Germline V gives CDR1 SGHNT, CDR2 YENEEA. The CDR3 is 15 residues long. V dropped 5 bases and J dropped 7; count of bases not matched to a gene: 8. In nucleotides, the CDR3 is TGTGCCAGCAGCCTGGGGACAGGGGAGAGGAACACCATATATTTT. Amino acids: CASSLGTGERNTIYF.

The V call is TRBV9, the J call TRBJ1-6; no definite D call. CDR1 and CDR2 (germline): SGDLS, YYNGEE. V lost 1 base and J lost 9, with 11 bases in between. This CDR3 spans 14 amino acids. This CDR3 reads CASSVNGGPSPLHF. The CDR3 DNA follows: TGTGCCAGCAGCGTAAATGGAGGGCCTTCACCCCTCCACTTT.

The rearrangement uses TRBV11-3 and TRBJ1-2; weak D call: TRBD1 (5 bases). In germline, CDR1 is SGHNT, CDR2 YENEEA. The CDR3 contains 18 residues. In nucleotides, the CDR3 is TGTTTTTTTACCAGGGACCCCGGGCGGGGCCTCTCTCTCTATGGCTACACCTTC. Translating gives CFFTRDPGRGLSLYGYTF. Full variable domain (missing parts from reference TRBV11-3 and TRBJ1-2): EAGVVQSPRYKIIEKKQPVAFWCNPISGHNTLYWYLQNLGQGPELLIRYENEEAVDDSQLPKDRFSAERLKGVDSTLKIQPAELGDSAVYLCFFTRDPGRGLSLYGYTFGSGTRLTVV.

The chain couples TRBV6-5 to TRBJ1-6; 10 bases match TRBD1. CDR1 MNHEY and CDR2 SVGAGI come from the germline V gene. The CDR3 consists of 15 residues. The ends lost 6 bases at V and 6 bases at J; junction bases unmatched: 5. This chain's CDR3 is CASRRWDRGNSPLHF. The CDR3 coding sequence is TGTGCCAGCAGACGGTGGGACAGGGGTAATTCACCCCTCCACTTT.

The chain recombines TRBV5-4 with TRBJ1-1; TRBD1 matches at 7 bases. The CDR3 length is 16 residues. Germline V lookup: CDR1 SGHNT, CDR2 YYREEE (reference sequence). V trimming: 2 bases; J trimming: 2 bases; junction bases outside the gene matches: 9. The CDR3 loop is CASSLNRRQGNTEAFF. CDR3 coding DNA: TGTGCCAGCAGCTTAAACCGGAGACAGGGTAACACTGAAGCTTTCTTT.

The rearrangement links TRBV19 to TRBJ2-6; TRBD1 agrees at 7 bases. The CDR3 length is 17 residues. Trimming cost V 7 bases and J 2 bases; bases outside gene matches: 11. Per the germline V gene, CDR1 is LNHDA and CDR2 is SQIVND (reference sequence). CDR3 nucleotides: TGTGCCAGTAAGCCCCGTGAGGGGGCTACTGGGGCCAACGTCCTGACTTTC. Its protein is CASKPREGATGANVLTF.

In its sample, this clone was seen a few times. The chain uses TRBV2 and TRBJ2-7, with TRBD2 matching 10 bases. After removal of 4 bases from V and 8 bases from J, the junction contained 11 bases not matched to a gene. Looked up from germline, CDR1 is SNHLY and CDR2 is FYNNEI. The CDR3 totals 15 residues. The CDR3 protein is CASSVASGGLSKQYF. CDR3 nucleotide sequence: TGTGCCAGCAGTGTGGCTAGCGGGGGATTAAGCAAGCAGTACTTC. The full variable domain, in which reference TRBV2 and TRBJ2-7 provide the parts outside the CDR3, is EPEVTQTPSHQVTQMGQEVILRCVPISNHLYFYWYRQILGQKVEFLVSFYNNEISEKSEIFDDQFSVERPDGSNFTLKIRSTKLEDSAMYFCASSVASGGLSKQYFGPGTRLTVT.